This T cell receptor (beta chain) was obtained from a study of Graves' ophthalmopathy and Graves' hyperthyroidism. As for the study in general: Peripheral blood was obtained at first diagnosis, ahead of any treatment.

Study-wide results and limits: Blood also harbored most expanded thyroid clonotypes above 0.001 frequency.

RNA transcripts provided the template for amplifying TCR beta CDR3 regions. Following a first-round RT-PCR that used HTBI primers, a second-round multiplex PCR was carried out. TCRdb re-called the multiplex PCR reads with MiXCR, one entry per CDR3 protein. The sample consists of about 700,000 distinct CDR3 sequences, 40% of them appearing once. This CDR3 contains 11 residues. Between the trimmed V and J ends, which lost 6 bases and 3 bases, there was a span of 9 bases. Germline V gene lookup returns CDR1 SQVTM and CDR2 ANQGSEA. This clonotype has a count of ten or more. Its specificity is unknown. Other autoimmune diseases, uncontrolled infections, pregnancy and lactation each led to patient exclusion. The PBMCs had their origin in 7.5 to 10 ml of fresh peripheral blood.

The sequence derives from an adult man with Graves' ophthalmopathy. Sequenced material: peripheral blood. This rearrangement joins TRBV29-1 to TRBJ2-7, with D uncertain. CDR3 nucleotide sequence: TGCAGCGTGACCCTAGTCTACGAGCAGTACTTC. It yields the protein CSVTLVYEQYF.